Shown below are 30 T cell receptor beta chains from a single sample sequenced in a study of blood T cell repertoires in COVID-19. The method was immunoSEQ multiplex PCR; TCRdb's version includes in-frame clones alone and lacks a portion of them. Of about 69,000 clones in the sample, approximately 78% were seen once. The sequenced sample was peripheral blood. All receptors derive from a human donor in a cohort sampled during active COVID-19.

This clone was observed a few times. The gene calls are TRBV5-1 and TRBJ1-5, with a weak D call TRBD1 (6 bases). CDR1 and CDR2 (germline): SGHRS, YFSETQ. Trimming took off 0 bases at V and 5 bases at J, with 9 bases between the two ends. CDR3 length: 14 amino acids. The DNA of the CDR3 is TGCGCCAGCAGCTTGGGAGCAGGGGATCAGCCCCAGCATTTT. Encoded protein: CASSLGAGDQPQHF.

The chain links TRBV6-5 to TRBJ2-5; TRBD1 matches at 7 bases. There are 14 residues in the CDR3. CDR1 and CDR2 (germline): MNHEY, SVGAGI. Trimming cost V 6 bases and J 3 bases; bases outside gene matches: 7. Here the CDR3 reads CASRTVQGEETQYF. Here the CDR3 DNA reads TGTGCCAGCAGGACAGTCCAGGGGGAAGAGACCCAGTACTTC.

The V call is TRBV11-2, the J call TRBJ2-5; D is undetermined. Between the trimmed V and J ends, which lost 0 bases and 5 bases, there was a span of 13 bases. CDR3 length: 15 amino acids. The germline V gene encodes CDR1 SGHAT and CDR2 FQNNGV. The CDR3 DNA follows: TGTGCCAGCAGCTTAGAGCGGTCCCCGAGGGAGACCCAGTACTTC. Translating it yields CASSLERSPRETQYF. The full variable domain, rest sourced from reference TRBV11-2 and TRBJ2-5, is EAGVAQSPRYKIIEKRQSVAFWCNPISGHATLYWYQQILGQGPKLLIQFQNNGVVDDSQLPKDRFSAERLKGVDSTLKIQPAKLEDSAVYLCASSLERSPRETQYFGPGTRLLVL.

The rearrangement uses TRBV7-8 and TRBJ2-5; TRBD1 matches at 10 bases. With 4 bases clipped from V and 4 bases from J, the junction kept 6 bases outside the gene matches. The CDR3 runs 15 residues. CDR1 is SGHVS and CDR2 is FQNEAQ in the germline V gene. CDR3 sequence reads: CASSWDRGGGETQYF. CDR3 bases: TGTGCCAGCAGCTGGGACAGGGGTGGGGGAGAGACCCAGTACTTC.

This chain links TRBV18 with TRBJ1-1; D unresolved. The CDR3 extends over 13 amino acids. The V gene lost 5 bases and the J gene lost 1 base, with 8 bases spanning the gap. CDR1 and CDR2 (germline): KGHSH, LQKENI. CDR3 protein: CASSSQKNTEAFF. CDR3 nucleotide sequence: TGTGCCAGCTCATCGCAGAAGAACACTGAAGCTTTCTTT.

The chain couples TRBV7-8 to TRBJ1-2, with D perhaps matching TRBD1 (5 bases). Germline V gives CDR1 SGHVS, CDR2 FQNEAQ. The CDR3 contains 15 residues. V was shortened by 2 bases and J by 2 bases, with 12 bases between the two germline ends. DNA of the CDR3: TGTGCCAGCAGCTTATATGGGGGAGGGAACTATGGCTACACCTTC. It specifies CASSLYGGGNYGYTF.

This CDR3 reads CASSQTGEDEKLFF. For the CDR3, the DNA is TGTGCCAGCAGTCAAACAGGGGAAGATGAAAAACTGTTTTTT. The V call is TRBV27, the J call TRBJ1-4; 7 nucleotides agree with TRBD1. The ends lost 5 bases at V and 6 bases at J; junction bases unmatched: 6. The CDR3 is 14 residues long. Germline assignment: CDR1 MNHEY and CDR2 SMNVEV (reference sequence).

The rearrangement links TRBV12-3 or TRBV12-4 to TRBJ2-7, with D possibly TRBD2 on 6 matching bases. There are 13 residues in the CDR3. V dropped 4 bases and J dropped 4 bases, with 11 bases sitting between them. Here the CDR3 reads CASSSLGRYEQYF. As DNA, the CDR3 is TGTGCCAGCAGTTCCTTGGGGAGGTACGAGCAGTACTTC.

The chain links TRBV27 to TRBJ2-1, with TRBD2 matching over 7 bases. The CDR3 extends over 14 amino acids. With 8 bases clipped from V and 5 bases from J, the junction kept 9 bases outside the gene matches. Germline CDR1 MNHEY, CDR2 SMNVEV (reference sequence). CDR3 residues: CASGSAGGNNEQFF. CDR3 DNA sequence: TGTGCCAGCGGGTCTGCCGGGGGGAACAATGAGCAGTTCTTC.

In DNA form, the CDR3 reads TGTGCCAGCCAATCGCTACTGGCTAACTATGGCTACACCTTC. Protein: CASQSLLANYGYTF. The gene calls are TRBV2 and TRBJ1-2; D unresolved. Germline V gene data show CDR1 as SNHLY and CDR2 as FYNNEI. With 8 bases removed from V and 0 bases from J, the gap between germline ends came to 13 bases. CDR3 size: 14 residues.

This clone was picked up one time. J is TRBJ1-2 and V is TRBV7-3; D uncertain. Deletions cut 0 bases from V and 2 bases from J, with 7 bases between. The V gene's germline CDR1 is SGHTA and CDR2 FQGTGA. The CDR3 covers 14 residues. In DNA form, the CDR3 reads TGTGCCAGCAGCTTAACGGCGGGAAACTATGGCTACACCTTC. Translation gives CASSLTAGNYGYTF.

This clone has only a few counts. This chain uses TRBV3-1 (or the pseudogene TRBV3-2) with TRBJ1-1, with 10 positions matching TRBD1. The germline gives CDR1 LGHDT, CDR2 YNNKEL (reference sequence). This CDR3 has 14 amino acids. V was pared by 5 bases and J by 4 bases, with 4 bases of the junction left unmatched. CDR3 amino acids: CASSFRDRGTEAFF. CDR3 coding DNA: TGTGCCAGCAGCTTCCGGGACAGGGGCACTGAAGCTTTCTTT.

The rearrangement joins TRBV3-1 (or the pseudogene TRBV3-2) to TRBJ2-3; TRBD1 agrees at 7 bases. Losses at the gene ends were 2 bases for V and 3 bases for J; bases not matched to a gene: 2. The CDR3 covers 14 residues. The germline V gene encodes CDR1 LGHDT and CDR2 YNNKEL (reference sequence). The CDR3 nucleotides read TGTGCCAGCAGCCAACCGGGACAGACAGATACGCAGTATTTT. It specifies CASSQPGQTDTQYF.

This clone showed up just a few times. This chain connects TRBV5-4 to TRBJ1-1; D gene uncertain. Trimming stripped 3 bases from V and 5 bases from J, with 14 bases between. The germline gives CDR1 SGHNT, CDR2 YYREEE (reference sequence). The CDR3 runs 14 residues. CDR3 sequence (DNA): TGTGCCAGCAGCTCGTCCCGCGGGCAAACTGAAGCTTTCTTT. Translated: CASSSSRGQTEAFF.

This clone has at least ten counts. This chain links TRBV5-6 with TRBJ2-7; maybe TRBD2 (6 bases). This CDR3 is built from 14 residues. Germline CDR1 and CDR2: SGHDT and YYEEEE. V lost 4 bases and J 5 bases, leaving 16 bases between the germline ends. CDR3 DNA: TGTGCCAGCAGCAACACTTGGAGGGGAAACGAGCAGTACTTC. Translating it yields CASSNTWRGNEQYF.

The rearrangement links TRBV5-1 to TRBJ1-1, with D uncertain. The CDR3 loop spans 14 amino acids. Trimming cost V 4 bases and J 1 base, with 11 bases left between them. Germline V gene data show CDR1 as SGHRS and CDR2 as YFSETQ. The CDR3 DNA reads as TGCGCCAGCAGCCCCTCTGTTCCGAACACTGAAGCTTTCTTT. Protein: CASSPSVPNTEAFF.

The rearrangement uses TRBV19 and TRBJ2-1; 8 bases map to TRBD1. The CDR3 runs to 15 residues. V was pared by 6 bases and J by 7 bases, with 11 bases of the junction left unmatched. Per the germline V gene, CDR1 is LNHDA and CDR2 is SQIVND (reference sequence). The CDR3 is CASSYQGASSNEQFF. The CDR3 DNA reads as TGTGCCAGTAGCTATCAGGGGGCCTCGTCAAATGAGCAGTTCTTC.

The V gene is TRBV7-3, the J gene TRBJ2-1; TRBD2 aligns across 8 bases. This CDR3 spans 15 amino acids. The germline CDR1 and CDR2 sequences are SGHTA and FQGTGA. Germline trimming cut 4 bases from V and 4 bases from J; bases unmatched to any gene: 6. CDR3 in amino acids: CASSYYGGAYNEQFF. For the CDR3, the DNA is TGTGCCAGCAGCTATTACGGGGGGGCATACAATGAGCAGTTCTTC.

The chain links TRBV7-2 to TRBJ2-1; 12 nucleotides match TRBD2. Germline V gene sequence: CDR1 SGHTA, CDR2 FQGNSA. With 3 bases clipped from V and 8 bases from J, the junction kept 5 bases outside the gene matches. The CDR3 loop spans 15 amino acids. The CDR3 bases are TGTGCCAGCAGCTTCACTAGCGGGGGGCCCCATGAGCAGTTCTTC. It is translated as CASSFTSGGPHEQFF.

The chain joins TRBV25-1 to TRBJ1-4; 9 bases align to TRBD1. The germline gives CDR1 MGHDK, CDR2 SYGVNS. The CDR3 covers 16 residues. Unmatched junction bases numbered 10, after V lost 4 bases and J lost 7 bases. In nucleotides, the CDR3 is TGTGCCAGCAGTGCCTCCGGGACAGGGATGGGTGAAAAACTGTTTTTT. Protein: CASSASGTGMGEKLFF.

The rearrangement joins TRBV6-5 to TRBJ1-1, with TRBD1 matching 7 bases. The trim removed 11 bases at V and 0 bases at J, leaving 6 bases unmatched. The CDR3 covers 13 residues. Germline V gene data show CDR1 as MNHEY and CDR2 as SVGAGI. The CDR3: CAGSGTVNTEAFF. Written as DNA, the CDR3 is TGTGCCGGGTCCGGGACAGTGAACACTGAAGCTTTCTTT.

The chain joins TRBV7-8 to TRBJ2-7, with D possibly matching TRBD2 (6 bases). Trimming took 5 bases from V and 2 from J, leaving 10 bases between them. The germline V gene has CDR1 SGHVS and CDR2 FQNEAQ. The CDR3 covers 13 residues. CDR3 amino acids: CASSGGRTYEQYF. The CDR3 region has the DNA TGTGCCAGCAGCGGGGGGAGGACCTACGAGCAGTACTTC.

By share, this clone counts as medium-sized. The chain uses TRBV30 and TRBJ1-5; 8 nucleotides match TRBD1. CDR1 and CDR2 from the germline V gene are GTSNPN and SVGIG (reference sequence). Trimming cost V 2 bases and J 4 bases; bases outside gene matches: 1. This CDR3 contains 13 residues. In DNA, the CDR3 is TGTGCCTGGAGTAGGGACAGGAATCAGCCCCAGCATTTT. It is translated as CAWSRDRNQPQHF.

The chain joins TRBV5-1 to TRBJ1-6; D perhaps matches TRBD1 (6 bases). CDR3 length: 15 residues. Trimming took off 0 bases at V and 5 bases at J, with 9 bases between the two ends. Germline values: CDR1 SGHRS, CDR2 YFSETQ. This chain's CDR3 is CASSLEGGDNSPLHF. The DNA of the CDR3 is TGCGCCAGCAGCTTGGAGGGGGGGGATAATTCACCCCTCCACTTT.

V gene TRBV5-4 combines with J gene TRBJ2-7, with 8 bases lining up with TRBD2. V lost 3 bases and J lost 5; bases outside the gene matches: 4. Germline V CDR1 and CDR2: SGHNT, YYREEE (reference sequence). CDR3 length: 13 residues. CDR3 nucleotide sequence: TGTGCCAGCAGCTCCGGGACTAGGAACGAGCAGTACTTC. Amino acids: CASSSGTRNEQYF.

This chain links TRBV29-1 with TRBJ1-2; 8 bases line up with TRBD1. V lost 0 bases and J lost 0; bases outside the gene matches: 6. CDR1 SQVTM and CDR2 ANQGSEA come from the germline V gene. The CDR3 sequence is 16 residues long. In DNA form, the CDR3 reads TGCAGCGTTGAAGATCGACAGGGGAGGGCTAACTATGGCTACACCTTC. Protein: CSVEDRQGRANYGYTF.

The rearrangement joins TRBV3-1 (or the pseudogene TRBV3-2) to TRBJ2-3, with D possibly matching TRBD1 (5 bases). V lost 4 bases and J 4 bases, leaving 6 bases between the germline ends. CDR3 length: 12 residues. Per germline, CDR1 LGHDT and CDR2 YNNKEL (reference sequence). The CDR3 loop is CASSLQADTQYF. The CDR3 bases are TGTGCCAGCAGCCTACAGGCAGATACGCAGTATTTT.

The CDR3 loop is CASSYRGKTAEAFF. CDR3 in DNA: TGTGCCAGCAGCTATCGGGGTAAGACGGCTGAAGCTTTCTTT. J is TRBJ1-1 and V is TRBV6-5; no definite D call. The CDR3 spans 14 residues. Trimming left V 6 bases short and J 6 bases short, with 17 bases between. Per germline, CDR1 MNHEY and CDR2 SVGAGI.

A single count supports this clone. V and J are TRBV9 and TRBJ2-2; 9 positions match TRBD1. V gave up 4 bases and J gave up 4 bases; unmatched junction bases: 5. CDR3 length equals 15 residues. Germline assignment: CDR1 SGDLS and CDR2 YYNGEE. This CDR3 is CASSKDRGGTGELFF. CDR3 nucleotide sequence: TGTGCCAGCAGCAAGGACAGGGGCGGCACCGGGGAGCTGTTTTTT. Supplemented by reference TRBV9 and TRBJ2-2, the full variable domain reads DSGVTQTPKHLITATGQRVTLRCSPRSGDLSVYWYQQSLDQGLQFLIQYYNGEERAKGNILERFSAQQFPDLHSELNLSSLELGDSALYFCASSKDRGGTGELFFGEGSRLTVL.

The CDR3, as DNA: TGTGCCAGCAGTTTATCGGGGCAGGGTCACTATGGCTACACCTTC. The encoded protein is CASSLSGQGHYGYTF. This chain uses TRBV27 with TRBJ1-2, with D maybe TRBD1 (5 bases). CDR3 length: 15 residues. Trimming took 0 bases from V and 3 from J, leaving 11 bases between them. From germline, CDR1 is MNHEY and CDR2 SMNVEV (reference sequence).